The rows below give T cell receptor beta chains drawn from one sample of a study of control samples from healthy donors and cancer patients. Using immunoSEQ multiplex PCR, the repertoire was profiled, and TCRdb retains in-frame clones only, with some absent. The sample shows 95,000 to 150,000 clones, around 89% of them seen only once. Sequencing used blood. The source of these receptors is a man between 45 and 60 years old in good health. Each CDR3 is given with its conserved first and last residue. A D gene is named only where the DNA matches it firmly. A clone size is listed for some rows: how often the clone was seen (once, few, many), or a class if it is expanded.

j_call v_call clone_size d_call cdr3_nt cdr3_aa
TRBJ2-4 TRBV25-1 . . TGTGCCAGCAGTGAATGGGGGCCCCTTGACATTCAGTACTTC CASSEWGPLDIQYF
TRBJ1-3 TRBV5-6 . . TGTGCCAGCAGTTGGGACACCTCTGGAAACACCATATATTTT CASSWDTSGNTIYF
TRBJ1-2 TRBV4-1 . TRBD1 TGCGCCAGCAGCCAAGGTTCAGGGGGCGGCTATGGCTACACCTTC CASSQGSGGGYGYTF
TRBJ1-5 TRBV6-2/TRBV6-3 . TRBD1 TGTGCCAGCAGTTACTCGAGGGGACAGGGTAACAATCAGCCCCAGCATTTT CASSYSRGQGNNQPQHF
TRBJ1-1 TRBV24-1 . TRBD1 TGTGCCACCAGTGATACGGCAGGGGGCACTGAAGCTTTCTTT CATSDTAGGTEAFF
TRBJ1-1 TRBV18 . . TGTGCCAGCTCACTAGAAAGGGGGGAAGCTTTCTTT CASSLERGEAFF
TRBJ2-7 TRBV7-8 . . TGTGCCAGCAGCGCTAGCTACGAGCAGTACTTC CASSASYEQYF
TRBJ1-1 TRBV15 . . TGTGCCACCAGCAGGAATACAGGGAACACTGAAGCTTTCTTT CATSRNTGNTEAFF
TRBJ2-5 TRBV5-1 . TRBD2 TGCGCCAGCAACACCGGGACCGGCGGGGGGGAGACCCAGTACTTC CASNTGTGGGETQYF
TRBJ2-4 TRBV27 . TRBD2 TGTGCCAGCAGTTCCCGGACTAGCGGGGTGTTAGCCAAAAACATTCAGTACTTC CASSSRTSGVLAKNIQYF
TRBJ1-2 TRBV24-1 . . TGTGCCACCAGTGATTCCCGGGGGGCGCAGGGTTATGGCTACACCTTC CATSDSRGAQGYGYTF
TRBJ2-3 TRBV19 . . TGTGCCAGTAGTATGGGGGCGGCGGGCACAGATACGCAGTATTTT CASSMGAAGTDTQYF
TRBJ1-4 TRBV30 once . TGTGCCTGGAGTCCGCACAGGGCGAGAAGAGAAAAACTGTTTTTT CAWSPHRARREKLFF
TRBJ1-6 TRBV3-1/TRBV3-2 . . TGTGCCAGCAGCCAAGAACGAGGCAGGGTAGCACCCCTCCACTTT CASSQERGRVAPLHF
TRBJ1-2 TRBV27 . TRBD1 TGTGCCAGCAGTTTAAAAGGGACAGTCTATGGCTACACCTTC CASSLKGTVYGYTF
TRBJ2-7 TRBV6-4 . TRBD2 TGTGCCAGCAGTGACTCGTACGGGGGGGTGAGCGAGCAGTACTTC CASSDSYGGVSEQYF
TRBJ2-7 TRBV7-8 . . TGTGCCAGCAGCTTAGAGGCGGTCAGAGACTACGAGCAGTACTTC CASSLEAVRDYEQYF
TRBJ2-7 TRBV24-1 . TRBD1 TGTGCCACCAGTGATTCTCCGTCCGGGACAGGGTTTCCCTACGAGCAGTACTTC CATSDSPSGTGFPYEQYF
TRBJ2-2 TRBV29-1 . TRBD1 TGCAGCGTTGAAGTGGTCAGGGGGCAAACCGGGGAGCTGTTTTTT CSVEVVRGQTGELFF
TRBJ1-5 TRBV27 . TRBD1 TGTGCCAGCAGTCCATACAGGGGGCTCGGCAATCAGCCCCAGCATTTT CASSPYRGLGNQPQHF
TRBJ2-4 TRBV5-1 . TRBD1 TGCGCCAGCAGCGAGCGACAGGGGATCGCCAAAAACATTCAGTACTTC CASSERQGIAKNIQYF
TRBJ2-5 TRBV6-6 . . TGTGCCAGCAGCGCGAATGGGGAGACCCAGTACTTC CASSANGETQYF
TRBJ1-6 TRBV5-6 . . TGTGCCAGCAGCTCCGGGACGACCAATTCACCCCTCCACTTT CASSSGTTNSPLHF
TRBJ1-2 TRBV4-1 . . TGCGCCAGCAGCCGCGGACGGGACCCTGAGGGCGGCTACACCTTC CASSRGRDPEGGYTF
TRBJ1-5 TRBV30 . . TGTGCCTGGAGTCATAAACAGGGTTCGAGCAATCAGCCCCAGCATTTT CAWSHKQGSSNQPQHF
TRBJ1-1 TRBV6-5 . . TGTGCCAGCATGGACAGAGGCTCCCCCAACACTGAAGCTTTCTTT CASMDRGSPNTEAFF
TRBJ1-2 TRBV11-2 . . TGTGCCAGCAGCCCGGGTCCCGGGACGTTAAACTATGGCTACACCTTC CASSPGPGTLNYGYTF
TRBJ1-2 TRBV4-2 . . TGTGCCAGCAGCGTAGACGGATTCTATGGCTACACCTTC CASSVDGFYGYTF
TRBJ2-1 TRBV10-3 . . TGTGCCATCAGTGAGAGTTCCCGAGGGCAGTTCTTC CAISESSRGQFF
TRBJ1-1 TRBV7-2 . . TGTGCCAGCAGCCCGGTCCTTCAGGCTGAAGCTTTCTTT CASSPVLQAEAFF
TRBJ2-6 TRBV19 once . TGTGCCAGTAGTATCTCTGGGGTTGGGGCCAACGTCCTGACTTTC CASSISGVGANVLTF
TRBJ2-7 TRBV7-2 . TRBD2 TGTGCCAGCAGCCCTGGGACTAGCGGACCCTCCTACGAGCAGTACTTC CASSPGTSGPSYEQYF
TRBJ1-1 TRBV19 few . TGTGCCAGTAGTATGGGCGCCAGGAACACTGAAGCTTTCTTT CASSMGARNTEAFF
TRBJ1-2 TRBV28 . . TGTGCCAGCAGTTCGCCCCTCCACAGGGTCGCTAACTATGGCTACACCTTC CASSSPLHRVANYGYTF
TRBJ1-2 TRBV10-2 . . TGCGCCAGCAGTGAACAGATCATCTATGGCTACACCTTC CASSEQIIYGYTF
TRBJ2-3 TRBV10-2 . TRBD2 TGCGCCAGCAGTGAGTCGGGCGGGGGGGTCGGAGATACGCAGTATTTT CASSESGGGVGDTQYF
TRBJ2-5 TRBV7-8 . TRBD1 TGTGCCAGCAGCTTACCCCCTTGGGACAGGGCTTCGGGGACCCAGTACTTC CASSLPPWDRASGTQYF
TRBJ1-2 TRBV20-1 . TRBD1 TGCAGTGCTACAGGGGGTGGCTACACCTTC CSATGGGYTF
TRBJ2-7 TRBV2 . . TGTGCCAGCAGTGGAAGGGCGGGGGCTGGCTACGAGCAGTACTTC CASSGRAGAGYEQYF
TRBJ1-1 TRBV9 once . TGTGCCAGCAGCGCACTGGACAGTCCCAACACTGAAGCTTTCTTT CASSALDSPNTEAFF
TRBJ2-6 TRBV10-1 . . TGCGCCAGCAGTGAGTACGGGGCCGGTCGGCCAGCACCAAACTCTGGGGCCAACGTCCTGACTTTC CASSEYGAGRPAPNSGANVLTF
TRBJ1-5 TRBV5-1 . . TGCGCCAGCAGTTTAGGACAGAGACCGAATCAGCCCCAGCATTTT CASSLGQRPNQPQHF
TRBJ2-5 TRBV27 once TRBD1 TGTGCCAGCAGTTCAGGGGGTGAGACCCAGTACTTC CASSSGGETQYF
TRBJ1-1 TRBV12-3/TRBV12-4 . . TGTGCCAGCAGTAACACCCAGATTGAAGCTTTCTTT CASSNTQIEAFF
TRBJ2-7 TRBV27 . TRBD1 TGTGCCAGCAAGGACAGGGGTCCCTCCTACGAGCAGTACTTC CASKDRGPSYEQYF
TRBJ1-2 TRBV3-1/TRBV3-2 . . TGTGCCAGCAGCTCGTCCAACTATGGCTACACCTTC CASSSSNYGYTF